The TCR beta chain described here comes from a study of memory CD4+ T cells and cytomegalovirus serostatus. General study results and limits: The CMV-associated TCR signature appears largely within the CD4+ memory repertoire.

TCRdb keeps only in-frame clones here, not all; method: immunoSEQ multiplex PCR. The data contain 65,000 to 95,000 clones, 65% to 85% of them singletons. As for this clone: What it recognizes is unknown.

Single viable CD3+CD4+CD8-CD45RO+ cells were sorted as the memory CD4+ T cells. The CDR3 contains 15 residues. CDR1 LGHNA and CDR2 YNFKEQ come from the germline V gene. V shed 3 bases and J 4 bases; nucleotides not matched to a gene: 4. The source of this sequence is an adult in good health and CMV-seronegative. Sequencing input: memory CD4+ T cells from blood. J is TRBJ1-1 and V is TRBV4-2; 11 bases are a match to TRBD1. The CDR3 loop reads CASSHGQGAGTEAFF. The CDR3 region has the DNA TGTGCCAGCAGCCACGGACAGGGGGCCGGCACTGAAGCTTTCTTT.